These 13 T cell receptor beta chains originate from one sample sequenced in a study of shared clonotypes between healthy human individuals. Here immunoSEQ multiplex PCR was the method, and the copy in TCRdb shows in-frame clones only, minus some. The table shows some 900,000 clones, with around three quarters occurring only once. Sequencing used memory CD4+ T cells sorted from blood. Documented subset: CD45RA-negative fraction. These receptors were collected from a man aged 18 to 30 in good health.

This clone was detected only a few times. This rearrangement joins TRBV10-3 to TRBJ2-3, with D possibly TRBD1 on 5 matching bases. Germline V gene sequence: CDR1 ENHRY, CDR2 SYGVKD. CDR3 size: 13 residues. V dropped 6 bases and J dropped 1 base, with 8 bases sitting between them. CDR3 region: CAIRQDRTDTQYF. As DNA, the CDR3 is TGTGCCATCAGACAGGATCGCACAGATACGCAGTATTTT.

This clone was counted between two and nine times. The rearrangement joins TRBV5-6 to TRBJ2-2; 8 positions match TRBD2. The ends lost 4 bases at V and 3 bases at J; junction bases unmatched: 5. From germline, CDR1 is SGHDT and CDR2 YYEEEE. CDR3 size: 15 residues. The CDR3 is CASSGGTRDTGELFF. The CDR3 coding sequence is TGTGCCAGCAGCGGTGGGACTAGAGACACCGGGGAGCTGTTTTTT.

V and J are TRBV2 and TRBJ1-6, with D perhaps matching TRBD1 (6 bases). Germline CDR1 and CDR2: SNHLY and FYNNEI. The V end was cut by 2 bases, the J end by 7 bases, with 18 bases between. The CDR3 is 17 residues long. CDR3 loop: CASSERYGGYQNSPLHF. DNA for the CDR3: TGTGCCAGCAGTGAACGATATGGGGGCTATCAGAATTCACCCCTCCACTTT.

This clone appeared a few times. V is TRBV5-1 and J is TRBJ2-7; a weak D match, TRBD2 (6 bases). Trimming stripped 2 bases from V and 5 bases from J, with 17 bases between. The V gene's germline CDR1 is SGHRS and CDR2 YFSETQ. This CDR3 contains 15 residues. CDR3 coding DNA: TGCGCCAGCAGCTTTAACGTAGTTGGAGGGGACGAGCAGTACTTC. This encodes CASSFNVVGGDEQYF.

The chain recombines TRBV27 with TRBJ2-5, with D possibly being TRBD1 (5 bases). V shed 2 bases and J shed 4 bases, with 8 bases lying between them. The CDR3 length is 13 residues. CDR1 MNHEY and CDR2 SMNVEV come from the germline V gene (reference sequence). The CDR3 spells CASSLRQGETQYF. The CDR3 DNA reads as TGTGCCAGCAGTTTAAGGCAGGGAGAGACCCAGTACTTC.

This clone appeared a few times. The chain has TRBV7-2 and TRBJ2-1, with a weak D call TRBD2 (5 bases). The CDR3 is 14 amino acids. V was pared by 2 bases and J by 12 bases, with 17 bases between. Germline V CDR1 and CDR2: SGHTA, FQGNSA. CDR3 region: CASSLSGSEWGQFF. DNA for the CDR3: TGTGCCAGCAGCTTATCGGGATCAGAGTGGGGGCAGTTCTTC. The whole variable domain, remainder taken from reference TRBV7-2 and TRBJ2-1, is GAGVSQSPSNKVTEKGKDVELRCDPISGHTALYWYRQSLGQGLEFLIYFQGNSAPDKSGLPSDRFSAERTGGSVSTLTIQRTQQEDSAVYLCASSLSGSEWGQFFGPGTRLTVL.

In this sample, this clone turned up a few times. This chain connects TRBV5-4 to TRBJ2-3; possible D gene TRBD1, 6 bases. Germline CDR1 reads SGHNT; CDR2 reads YYREEE (reference sequence). This CDR3 is built from 16 residues. V lost 4 bases to trimming and J lost 2 bases, with 17 bases between them. The CDR3 sequence is CASSQMSRGNTDTQYF. The CDR3 coding sequence is TGTGCCAGCAGCCAGATGTCCAGGGGAAACACAGATACGCAGTATTTT.

The J gene is TRBJ2-3, the V gene TRBV11-1; unclear D gene. The CDR3 extends over 14 amino acids. The V gene lost 5 bases and the J gene lost 5 bases, with 14 bases spanning the gap. Germline CDR1 SGHAT, CDR2 FQDESV (reference sequence). CDR3 residues: CASSPARVEDTQYF. CDR3 in DNA: TGTGCCAGCAGCCCAGCTCGCGTTGAAGATACGCAGTATTTT. Based on the CDR3 plus reference TRBV11-1 and TRBJ2-3, the full variable domain is EAEVAQSPRYKITEKSQAVAFWCDPISGHATLYWYRQILGQGPELLVQFQDESVVDDSQLPKDRFSAERLKGVDSTLKIQPAELGDSAMYLCASSPARVEDTQYFGPGTRLTVL.

The chain combines TRBV7-9 with TRBJ2-3; 11 nucleotides line up with TRBD2. The CDR3 runs 18 residues. Per the germline V gene, CDR1 is SEHNR and CDR2 is FQNEAQ (reference sequence). The J segment lost 6 bases and the V segment lost 5 bases, leaving 16 bases of the junction unmatched. CDR3 residues: CASSNRVLAGAGEDTQYF. Written as DNA, the CDR3 is TGTGCCAGCAGCAATAGAGTACTAGCGGGAGCGGGGGAGGATACGCAGTATTTT.

This chain uses TRBV7-8 with TRBJ1-1; 9 bases line up with TRBD1. The V and J ends lost 7 bases and 0 bases, in that order; junction bases with no gene match: 6. The CDR3 is made up of 15 amino acids. CDR1 SGHVS and CDR2 FQNEAQ come from the germline V gene. The CDR3 loop is CASMLQGAMNTEAFF. DNA of the CDR3: TGTGCCAGCATGCTACAGGGGGCGATGAACACTGAAGCTTTCTTT.

The chain is built from TRBV25-1 and TRBJ1-1; 7 positions match TRBD1. The CDR3 is 13 residues long. With 5 bases clipped from V and 4 bases from J, the junction kept 4 bases outside the gene matches. Looked up from germline, CDR1 is MGHDK and CDR2 is SYGVNS. Here the CDR3 DNA reads TGTGCCAGCAGTCAGGGGGTAGGCACTGAAGCTTTCTTT. Encoded protein: CASSQGVGTEAFF.

The chain is built from TRBV29-1 and TRBJ2-7; the match to TRBD2 covers 7 bases. From germline, CDR1 is SQVTM and CDR2 ANQGSEA. The CDR3 sequence is 13 residues long. The J segment lost 2 bases and the V segment lost 4 bases, leaving 5 bases of the junction unmatched. CDR3 DNA: TGCAGCGTTGTGGTAGCGGGTACCTACGAGCAGTACTTC. This codes for CSVVVAGTYEQYF.

The J gene is TRBJ2-3, the V gene TRBV6-1; D might be TRBD1 (6 bases). Trimming shortened V by 9 bases and J by 2 bases, and 15 bases separated the two germline ends. This CDR3 is 14 amino acids long. Germline CDR1 reads MNHNS; CDR2 reads SASEGT. In DNA, the CDR3 is TGTGCCAGTCAAAACTTGGGGGCCACAGATACGCAGTATTTT. Translation gives CASQNLGATDTQYF.